These 27 T cell receptor beta chains came from one sample sequenced in a study of OX40 agonist ivuxolimab in advanced cancers. The assay was immunoSEQ multiplex PCR, and TCRdb's table has in-frame clones only and misses some. The sample records fewer than 85,000 clones, roughly four fifths being singletons. The sequences come from CD4+ or CD8+ T cells sorted from blood, collected in a trial of the OX40 agonist ivuxolimab. The receptors derive from an adult with an advanced solid tumor such as melanoma, head and neck, liver or kidney cancer.

J is TRBJ1-5 and V is TRBV5-5; no definite D call. This CDR3 is 15 amino acids long. Trimming shortened V by 0 bases and J by 4 bases, and 11 bases separated the two germline ends. Germline CDR1 is SGHKS and CDR2 is YYEKEE (reference sequence). CDR3 sequence: CASSLDSRANQPQHF. The CDR3 DNA reads as TGTGCCAGCAGCTTGGACAGTAGGGCAAATCAGCCCCAGCATTTT.

The count of this clone is one. V usage is TRBV6-1 and J usage is TRBJ1-5; 7 bases agree with TRBD1. The germline gives CDR1 MNHNS, CDR2 SASEGT. V lost 6 bases, J lost 3 bases, and 2 bases stayed unmatched. The CDR3 spans 13 residues. Here the CDR3 reads CASSGTVNQPQHF. The CDR3 DNA follows: TGTGCCAGCAGCGGGACAGTCAATCAGCCCCAGCATTTT.

J is TRBJ2-1 and V is TRBV5-1, with 7 bases matching TRBD2. This CDR3 region has 14 residues. V dropped 0 bases and J dropped 10; count of bases not matched to a gene: 7. Germline V gives CDR1 SGHRS, CDR2 YFSETQ. As DNA, the CDR3 is TGCGCCAGCAGCTTGGGTAGCAGCGGGGAGGAGCAGTTCTTC. Its translation is CASSLGSSGEEQFF.

This clone was seen a handful of times. The chain joins TRBV6-5 to TRBJ1-2; unclear D gene. Germline CDR1 MNHEY, CDR2 SVGAGI. The CDR3 covers 11 residues. Trimming took 0 bases from V and 13 from J, leaving 9 bases between them. The CDR3 coding sequence is TGTGCCAGCAGTTACTCCGGCGAACTCACCTTC. Translation gives CASSYSGELTF.

The rearrangement joins TRBV7-2 to TRBJ2-2, with D perhaps being TRBD1 or TRBD2 (5 bases each). The germline V and J ends were trimmed by 4 bases and 7 bases, with 16 bases remaining between them. This CDR3 contains 15 residues. CDR1 is SGHTA, CDR2 FQGNSA, per germline. CDR3 bases: TGTGCCAGCAGCTCAGCTGGCAGAGGGGTCGGGGAGCTGTTTTTT. Translating it yields CASSSAGRGVGELFF.

This sequence joins TRBV18 and TRBJ2-7; D perhaps matches TRBD2 (5 bases). CDR3 size: 13 residues. Trimming left V 2 bases short and J 4 bases short, with 9 bases between. The germline V gene encodes CDR1 KGHSH and CDR2 LQKENI. The CDR3 nucleotides read TGTGCCAGCTCACCAGTGAGGGAGTACGAGCAGTACTTC. Its protein is CASSPVREYEQYF.

V and J are TRBV6-1 and TRBJ2-3; 8 bases match TRBD1. The germline gives CDR1 MNHNS, CDR2 SASEGT. The CDR3 sequence is 14 residues long. The ends lost 6 bases at V and 5 bases at J; junction bases unmatched: 7. The CDR3: CASSPQGDLDTQYF. In DNA form, the CDR3 reads TGTGCCAGCAGCCCACAGGGGGACCTAGATACGCAGTATTTT.

J is TRBJ1-2 and V is TRBV19; D is uncertain. Germline CDR1 reads LNHDA; CDR2 reads SQIVND (reference sequence). Between the trimmed V and J ends, which lost 6 bases and 0 bases, there was a span of 11 bases. The CDR3 consists of 14 residues. Here the CDR3 DNA reads TGTGCCAGTAGGAAGGATCCAACTAACTATGGCTACACCTTC. Encoded protein: CASRKDPTNYGYTF.

Of note for this clone: A read error may produce the germline difference seen at one junction end. The CDR3 reads CASTAAAQGTQYF. Written as DNA, the CDR3 is TGTGCCAGCACGGCGGCGGCCCAAGGGACCCAGTACTTC. The rearrangement uses TRBV6-5 and TRBJ2-5; D remains unclear. Germline CDR1 MNHEY, CDR2 SVGAGI. This CDR3 comprises 13 residues.

CDR3: CASSDDGNYGYTF. The CDR3 DNA is TGTGCCAGCAGTGATGACGGTAACTATGGCTACACCTTC. The gene calls are TRBV2 and TRBJ1-2; D not resolved. The CDR3 is made up of 13 amino acids. The V and J ends lost 3 bases and 1 base respectively, with 6 bases between them. From germline, CDR1 is SNHLY and CDR2 FYNNEI. The entire variable domain, with the rest obtained from reference TRBV2 and TRBJ1-2, is as follows: EPEVTQTPSHQVTQMGQEVILRCVPISNHLYFYWYRQILGQKVEFLVSFYNNEISEKSEIFDDQFSVERPDGSNFTLKIRSTKLEDSAMYFCASSDDGNYGYTFGSGTRLTVV.

V usage is TRBV5-5 and J usage is TRBJ2-1; TRBD1 matches 11 bases. CDR1 SGHKS and CDR2 YYEKEE come from the germline V gene (reference sequence). Trimming removed 4 bases from V and 9 bases from J; junction bases left unmatched: 6. The CDR3 length is 14 residues. CDR3: CASSRTGGFGEQFF. The CDR3 nucleotides are TGTGCCAGCAGCCGGACAGGGGGCTTTGGTGAGCAGTTCTTC. The full variable domain, in which reference TRBV5-5 and TRBJ2-1 provide the parts outside the CDR3, is DAGVTQSPTHLIKTRGQQVTLRCSPISGHKSVSWYQQVLGQGPQFIFQYYEKEERGRGNFPDRFSARQFPNYSSELNVNALLLGDSALYLCASSRTGGFGEQFFGPGTRLTVL.

The chain recombines TRBV5-1 with TRBJ1-4; D gene ambiguous. The length of the CDR3 is 14 residues. Germline CDR1 is SGHRS and CDR2 is YFSETQ. Trimming removed 0 bases at V and 8 bases at J, with 11 bases between. The CDR3 is CASSLGGEGEKLFF. CDR3 coding DNA: TGCGCCAGCAGCTTGGGAGGTGAGGGCGAAAAACTGTTTTTT.

V usage is TRBV19 and J usage is TRBJ1-3; D is undetermined. V dropped 4 bases and J dropped 0 bases, with 7 bases sitting between them. The CDR3 consists of 14 residues. The germline CDR1 and CDR2 sequences are LNHDA and SQIVND (reference sequence). This CDR3 reads CASSRDPSGNTIYF. The CDR3 bases are TGTGCCAGTAGTAGAGACCCCTCTGGAAACACCATATATTTT.

This clone was observed once. The chain joins TRBV6-6 to TRBJ1-5; D ambiguous. CDR3 length: 12 residues. Per germline, CDR1 MNHNY and CDR2 SVGAGI (reference sequence). The V and J ends lost 3 bases and 6 bases respectively, with 6 bases between them. The CDR3 DNA is TGTGCCAGCAGTTATCCGGTTCAGCCCCAGCATTTT. Encoded protein: CASSYPVQPQHF.

V is TRBV7-2 and J is TRBJ2-7; D uncertain. The CDR3 is 13 residues long. Trimming removed 4 bases at V and 5 bases at J, with 12 bases between. Germline-derived CDR1 and CDR2 are SGHTA and FQGNSA. The CDR3 here is CASSSTIRDEQYF. The CDR3 nucleotides read TGTGCCAGCAGCTCAACAATCCGCGACGAGCAGTACTTC. The full variable domain, its missing parts supplied by reference TRBV7-2 and TRBJ2-7, is GAGVSQSPSNKVTEKGKDVELRCDPISGHTALYWYRQSLGQGLEFLIYFQGNSAPDKSGLPSDRFSAERTGGSVSTLTIQRTQQEDSAVYLCASSSTIRDEQYFGPGTRLTVT.

The chain couples TRBV18 to TRBJ1-1; maybe TRBD1 (5 bases). CDR1 is KGHSH and CDR2 is LQKENI in the germline V gene. The CDR3 sequence is 14 residues long. V lost 4 bases and J lost 4, with 13 bases in between. CDR3 region: CASSLQDGGTEAFF. The CDR3 DNA follows: TGTGCCAGCTCACTACAGGACGGAGGCACTGAAGCTTTCTTT.

This chain uses TRBV7-3 with TRBJ1-1; D is uncertain. This CDR3 spans 13 amino acids. The V and J ends lost 4 bases and 7 bases respectively, with 13 bases between them. CDR1 is SGHTA and CDR2 is FQGTGA in the germline V gene. The CDR3 DNA sequence: TGTGCCAGCAGCTCAAAATCGACTGGTGAAGCTTTCTTT. Residues: CASSSKSTGEAFF. Full variable domain (rest looked up from reference TRBV7-3 and TRBJ1-1): GAGVSQTPSNKVTEKGKYVELRCDPISGHTALYWYRQSLGQGPEFLIYFQGTGAADDSGLPNDRFFAVRPEGSVSTLKIQRTERGDSAVYLCASSSKSTGEAFFGQGTRLTVV.

The V and J genes are TRBV2 and TRBJ1-5; no clear D. Looked up from germline, CDR1 is SNHLY and CDR2 is FYNNEI. The CDR3 is made up of 15 amino acids. Trimming removed 4 bases from V and 7 bases from J, with 17 bases in between. Here the CDR3 reads CASSVRSQTGQPQHF. In DNA form, the CDR3 reads TGTGCCAGCAGTGTGCGCTCTCAGACGGGGCAGCCCCAGCATTTT.

The rearrangement joins TRBV19 to TRBJ1-5; no clear D gene. V shed 4 bases and J shed 6 bases, with 10 bases lying between them. Germline V gives CDR1 LNHDA, CDR2 SQIVND (reference sequence). CDR3 size: 13 residues. CDR3: CASSNRVVQPQHF. The CDR3 DNA is TGTGCCAGTAGTAACCGGGTAGTTCAGCCCCAGCATTTT.

This clone was seen more than once but under ten times. This sequence joins TRBV6-1 and TRBJ1-2, with no clear D. The V gene lost 7 bases and the J gene lost 2 bases, with 5 bases spanning the gap. CDR1 and CDR2 from the germline V gene are MNHNS and SASEGT. The CDR3 runs to 11 residues. The CDR3: CASNGNYGYTF. DNA for the CDR3: TGTGCCAGCAACGGGAACTATGGCTACACCTTC.

This chain links TRBV4-1 with TRBJ1-3; possibly TRBD1 for D (6 bases). The V gene's germline CDR1 is MGHRA and CDR2 YSYEKL. The CDR3 is 16 amino acids. V shed 2 bases and J shed 1 base, with 12 bases lying between them. The CDR3 sequence is CASSQRPDRSGNTIYF. The DNA for the CDR3 is TGCGCCAGCAGCCAAAGACCCGACAGGTCTGGAAACACCATATATTTT.

V is TRBV15 and J is TRBJ2-5, with TRBD2 matching over 8 bases. The CDR3 runs 15 residues. The junction had 12 bases not matched to a gene; V was cut back by 7 bases and J by 5 bases. The germline V gene has CDR1 LNHNV and CDR2 YYDKDF (reference sequence). The CDR3 reads CATKLRSGGWETQYF. The CDR3 bases are TGTGCCACCAAATTGAGAAGCGGGGGTTGGGAGACCCAGTACTTC.

The rearrangement uses TRBV13 and TRBJ2-7, with 12 bases matching TRBD2. The V segment lost 5 bases and the J segment 6 bases; nucleotides outside the gene matches: 11. This CDR3 contains 16 residues. Looked up from germline, CDR1 is PRHDT and CDR2 is FYEKMQ (reference sequence). CDR3 loop: CASSTRLAGVTPEQYF. In nucleotides, the CDR3 is TGTGCCAGCAGCACGCGACTAGCGGGGGTAACCCCCGAGCAGTACTTC.

The V call is TRBV6-1, the J call TRBJ1-2; possibly TRBD1 for D (5 bases). CDR1 MNHNS and CDR2 SASEGT come from the germline V gene. The V end was cut by 10 bases, the J end by 7 bases, with 22 bases between. This CDR3 has 14 residues. The CDR3 sequence is CATRGDLGKVGYTF. In DNA form, the CDR3 reads TGTGCCACCCGAGGGGACTTAGGAAAGGTTGGCTACACCTTC.

V and J are TRBV2 and TRBJ2-2, with D possibly TRBD2 on 5 matching bases. In germline, CDR1 is SNHLY, CDR2 FYNNEI. The CDR3 covers 15 residues. The V end lost 4 bases, the J end lost 7 bases, and 16 bases lay between the germline ends. The CDR3 sequence is CASSASSIRGGELFF. As DNA, the CDR3 is TGTGCCAGCAGTGCGTCGAGCATTCGGGGCGGGGAGCTGTTTTTT.

The gene calls are TRBV19 and TRBJ2-1; TRBD1 aligns across 7 bases. The CDR3 sequence is 15 residues long. V was pared by 5 bases and J by 8 bases, with 12 bases of the junction left unmatched. Germline V gene lookup returns CDR1 LNHDA and CDR2 SQIVND (reference sequence). Here the CDR3 DNA reads TGTGCCAGTAGTCAGACAGGGAAGATATTTGATGAGCAGTTCTTC. Translated, it gives CASSQTGKIFDEQFF.

V usage is TRBV6-5 and J usage is TRBJ2-1; 10 bases are a match to TRBD1. CDR3 length: 14 amino acids. Per the germline V gene, CDR1 is MNHEY and CDR2 is SVGAGI. V lost 5 bases and J lost 5; bases outside the gene matches: 3. The CDR3 spells CASSGTGVNNEQFF. The CDR3 DNA sequence: TGTGCCAGCAGTGGGACAGGGGTTAACAATGAGCAGTTCTTC.